This T cell receptor (beta chain) emerged from a study of blood T cell repertoires in COVID-19. Germline assignment: CDR1 LGHDT and CDR2 YNNKEL (reference sequence). The CDR3 sequence is 15 residues long. V dropped 5 bases and J dropped 7 bases, with 21 bases sitting between them. The data were produced by immunoSEQ multiplex PCR, yet TCRdb's version contains in-frame clones alone and is incomplete. This sample yields a few hundred thousand clones, of which 80% to 90% are seen a single time; around 4% belongs to the top ten. Sequencing used PBMCs or T cells enriched from blood (not recorded which). This rearrangement joins TRBV3-1 (or the pseudogene TRBV3-2) to TRBJ2-7, with D possibly being TRBD2 (6 bases). This TCR was sampled from a woman aged 40 to 50 with acute COVID-19. The CDR3 reads CASSFGGGNVWEQYF. The CDR3 nucleotides read TGTGCCAGCAGCTTCGGAGGCGGGAATGTTTGGGAGCAGTACTTC.